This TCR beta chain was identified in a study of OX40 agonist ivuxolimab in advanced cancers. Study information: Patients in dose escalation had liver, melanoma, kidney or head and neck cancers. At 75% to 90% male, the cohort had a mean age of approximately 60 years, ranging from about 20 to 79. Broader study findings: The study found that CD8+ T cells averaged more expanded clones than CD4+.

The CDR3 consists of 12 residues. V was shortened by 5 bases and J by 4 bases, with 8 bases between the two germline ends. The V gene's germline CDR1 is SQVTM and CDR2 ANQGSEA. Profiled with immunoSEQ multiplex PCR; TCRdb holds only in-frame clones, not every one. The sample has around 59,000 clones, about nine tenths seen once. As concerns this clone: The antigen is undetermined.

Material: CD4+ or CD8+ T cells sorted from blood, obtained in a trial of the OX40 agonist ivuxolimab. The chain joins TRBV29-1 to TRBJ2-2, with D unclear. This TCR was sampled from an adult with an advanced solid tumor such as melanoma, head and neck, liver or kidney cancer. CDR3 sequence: CSVTGPTGELFF. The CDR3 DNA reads TGCAGCGTTACTGGACCCACCGGGGAGCTGTTTTTT.